These T cell receptor beta chains were read from a single sample in a study of neurological immune-mediated disorders. MiXCR, run by TCRdb on the 5' RACE reads, gives a single entry per CDR3 protein. The sample has tens of thousands of distinct CDR3 sequences; around 6.8% are singletons. The sequenced material came from PBMCs. These receptors all come from a middle-aged woman in good health. The CDR3 runs from the conserved cysteine through the conserved F or W. D genes are given only for firm matches. Only part of the rows carry a size: once, few, many, or a class if the clone is expanded.

V: TRBV12-3/TRBV12-4; length: 15; D: TRBD2; J: TRBJ2-2; size: many; CDR3: CASSFRTSGAGELFF; DNA: TGTGCCAGCAGTTTCAGGACTAGCGGAGCCGGGGAGCTGTTTTTT
V: TRBV5-1; length: 16; D: TRBD2; J: TRBJ2-1; size: many; CDR3: CASSFASGRYRNEQFF; DNA: TGCGCCAGCAGCTTCGCTAGCGGGAGATATCGGAATGAGCAGTTCTTC
V: TRBV6-5; length: 16; D: .; J: TRBJ1-2; size: .; CDR3: CASSYSIQGTGYGYTF; DNA: TGTGCCAGCAGTTACTCGATACAGGGTACGGGCTATGGCTACACCTTC
V: TRBV5-1; length: 16; D: TRBD1; J: TRBJ1-1; size: many; CDR3: CASSLAGQGMNTEAFF; DNA: TGCGCCAGCAGCTTGGCGGGACAGGGTATGAACACTGAAGCTTTCTTT
V: TRBV6-5; length: 14; D: .; J: TRBJ1-1; size: many; CDR3: CASSYSVSRDEAFF; DNA: TGTGCCAGCAGTTACTCGGTGTCCCGTGACGAAGCTTTCTTT
V: TRBV7-9; length: 13; D: .; J: TRBJ1-1; size: many; CDR3: CASSLGGDTEAFF; DNA: TGTGCCAGCAGCTTAGGGGGGGACACTGAAGCTTTCTTT
V: TRBV9; length: 16; D: TRBD2; J: TRBJ2-1; size: many; CDR3: CASSVAGLAGYNEQFF; DNA: TGTGCCAGCAGCGTAGCTGGGCTAGCGGGCTACAATGAGCAGTTCTTC
V: TRBV29-1; length: 11; D: .; J: TRBJ1-1; size: .; CDR3: CSVEVDAEAFF; DNA: TGCAGCGTTGAAGTCGATGCGGAAGCTTTCTTT
V: TRBV15; length: 12; D: .; J: TRBJ2-3; size: many; CDR3: CATSRDQDTQYF; DNA: TGTGCCACCAGCAGAGATCAAGATACGCAGTATTTT
V: TRBV7-2; length: 17; D: TRBD2; J: TRBJ2-3; size: many; CDR3: CASSLGARGGRKDTQYF; DNA: TGTGCCAGCAGCTTAGGGGCGCGGGGGGGCCGTAAAGATACGCAGTATTTT
V: TRBV19; length: 15; D: TRBD2; J: TRBJ2-3; size: many; CDR3: CASSILAGGTDTQYF; DNA: TGTGCCAGTAGTATTCTGGCGGGGGGCACAGATACGCAGTATTTT
V: TRBV7-6; length: 13; D: .; J: TRBJ1-1; size: .; CDR3: CASSTRQGSEAFF; DNA: TGTGCCAGCAGCACGCGCCAGGGTTCCGAAGCTTTCTTT
V: TRBV7-6; length: 13; D: .; J: TRBJ2-1; size: many; CDR3: CASSLSVEGEQFF; DNA: TGTGCCAGCAGCTTATCGGTAGAGGGTGAGCAGTTCTTC
V: TRBV5-1; length: 15; D: TRBD2; J: TRBJ2-1; size: many; CDR3: CASSLRYSGRAGQFF; DNA: TGCGCCAGCAGCTTGCGCTATAGCGGGAGGGCCGGGCAGTTCTTC
V: TRBV4-1; length: 15; D: .; J: TRBJ1-6; size: many; CDR3: CASSQKGGEGAPLHF; DNA: TGCGCCAGCAGCCAAAAAGGGGGTGAGGGGGCACCCCTCCACTTT
V: TRBV5-1; length: 14; D: .; J: TRBJ2-3; size: many; CDR3: CASSSTRGTDTQYF; DNA: TGCGCCAGCAGCTCCACTAGGGGCACAGATACGCAGTATTTT
V: TRBV5-1; length: 19; D: .; J: TRBJ2-7; size: many; CDR3: CASSLRQAPSGKGAYEQYF; DNA: TGCGCCAGCAGCTTACGGCAAGCCCCCAGTGGGAAAGGGGCCTACGAGCAGTACTTC
V: TRBV24-1; length: 12; D: .; J: TRBJ2-3; size: many; CDR3: CATSDLSDTQYF; DNA: TGTGCCACCAGTGATTTGTCAGATACGCAGTATTTT